This entry lists 10 T cell receptor beta chains sequenced from one sample in a study of blood T cell repertoires in COVID-19. TCRdb's copy holds only in-frame clones and misses some; the assay was immunoSEQ multiplex PCR. The table lists more than 200,000 clones, over 75% of them singletons. Sequencing input: peripheral blood. The receptors shown here come from a man aged 45-60 years with COVID-19, enrolled during active disease.

V is TRBV4-1 and J is TRBJ2-7; 9 positions match TRBD2. Germline CDR1 is MGHRA and CDR2 is YSYEKL. The CDR3 has 20 amino acids. V was clipped by 1 base and J by 3 bases; unmatched bases: 19. CDR3 coding DNA: TGCGCCAGCAGCCAAGCTCCACTCTCTATTGCGGGGGGGGCTAGCTACGAGCAGTACTTC. It translates to CASSQAPLSIAGGASYEQYF.

This chain's CDR3 is CASSLVGTGGYAFF. In DNA form, the CDR3 reads TGCGCCAGCAGCTTGGTGGGCACAGGGGGCTATGCTTTCTTT. The chain has TRBV5-1 and TRBJ1-1; 9 bases are shared with TRBD1. The J segment lost 11 bases and the V segment lost 0 bases, leaving 8 bases of the junction unmatched. Germline lookup yields CDR1 SGHRS and CDR2 YFSETQ. The CDR3 has 14 residues.

V is TRBV10-1 and J is TRBJ2-1; 7 bases line up with TRBD1. The CDR3 has 13 residues. The germline CDR1 and CDR2 sequences are WNHNN and SYGVQD (reference sequence). V trimming: 3 bases; J trimming: 15 bases; junction bases outside the gene matches: 11. The CDR3 sequence is CASSDSTGVSRFF. The CDR3 nucleotides are TGCGCCAGCAGTGATAGCACAGGGGTTAGTCGGTTCTTC.

The rearrangement links TRBV7-9 to TRBJ2-6; no firm D call. This CDR3 is 18 amino acids long. The germline CDR1 and CDR2 sequences are SEHNR and FQNEAQ (reference sequence). Trimming removed 7 bases from V and 0 bases from J, with 19 bases in between. This chain's CDR3 is CASNPGSGTFSGANVLTF. For the CDR3, the DNA is TGTGCCAGCAATCCCGGGTCCGGAACATTCTCTGGGGCCAACGTCCTGACTTTC.

This clone was counted a few times. The V and J genes are TRBV20-1 and TRBJ2-7; 9 nucleotides agree with TRBD2. CDR1 and CDR2 from the germline V gene are DFQATT and SNEGSKA (reference sequence). The CDR3 runs 14 residues. Unmatched junction bases numbered 6, after V lost 3 bases and J lost 3 bases. This chain's CDR3 is CSASRLAALYEQYF. The CDR3 DNA is TGCAGTGCTAGTCGACTAGCGGCGCTCTACGAGCAGTACTTC.

In this sample, this clone turned up a few times. The rearrangement joins TRBV7-9 to TRBJ1-2, with TRBD1 matching over 7 bases. The length of the CDR3 is 15 residues. Germline V lookup: CDR1 SEHNR, CDR2 FQNEAQ (reference sequence). The V and J ends lost 3 bases and 7 bases, in that order; junction bases with no gene match: 11. This CDR3 is CASSFELDRRGGYTF. The DNA of the CDR3 is TGTGCCAGCAGCTTCGAATTGGACAGGAGGGGTGGCTACACCTTC.

The chain employs TRBV10-3 and TRBJ2-1, with D possibly matching TRBD1 (6 bases). Germline values: CDR1 ENHRY, CDR2 SYGVKD. The CDR3 length is 12 residues. Trimming stripped 5 bases from V and 5 bases from J, with 7 bases between. The CDR3, as DNA: TGTGCCATCAGTAGGACAGACAATGAGCAGTTCTTC. Translation gives CAISRTDNEQFF.

Turning to this clone: One junction end disagrees with the germline gene, perhaps due to a read error. The chain employs TRBV7-7 and TRBJ2-7; D is perhaps TRBD1 (5 bases). CDR3 length: 14 amino acids. The V gene's germline CDR1 is SSHAT and CDR2 FNYEAQ (reference sequence). This CDR3 is CASSRQPDSYEQYF. DNA for the CDR3: TGTGCTAGCAGCCGACAGCCAGACTCCTACGAGCAGTACTTC.

V is TRBV28 and J is TRBJ1-2; D might be TRBD1 (6 bases). Germline V gene lookup returns CDR1 MDHEN and CDR2 SYDVKM. The CDR3 has 15 amino acids. Deletions cut 6 bases from V and 2 bases from J, with 16 bases between. Here the CDR3 reads CASSSGTTNNYGYTF. CDR3 DNA: TGTGCCAGCAGCTCCGGGACAACTAACAACTATGGCTACACCTTC.

The chain combines TRBV27 with TRBJ1-2; D remains ambiguous. The V end lost 4 bases, the J end lost 5 bases, and 8 bases lay between the germline ends. Germline lookup yields CDR1 MNHEY and CDR2 SMNVEV (reference sequence). This CDR3 is 12 amino acids long. CDR3 region: CASSSFGYGYTF. The CDR3 DNA sequence: TGTGCCAGCAGTTCCTTCGGGTATGGCTACACCTTC.